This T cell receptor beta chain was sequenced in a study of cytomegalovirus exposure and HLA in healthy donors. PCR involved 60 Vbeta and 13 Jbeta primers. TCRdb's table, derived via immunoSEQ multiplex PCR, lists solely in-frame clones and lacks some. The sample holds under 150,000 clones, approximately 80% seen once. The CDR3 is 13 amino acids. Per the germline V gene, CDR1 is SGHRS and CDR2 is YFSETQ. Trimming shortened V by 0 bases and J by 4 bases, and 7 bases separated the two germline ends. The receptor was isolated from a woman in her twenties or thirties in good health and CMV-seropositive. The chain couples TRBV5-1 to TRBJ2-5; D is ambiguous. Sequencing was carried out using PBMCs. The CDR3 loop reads CASSLDGLETQYF. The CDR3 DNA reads TGCGCCAGCAGCTTGGACGGGTTAGAGACCCAGTACTTC.